The 18 T cell receptor beta chains reported below all come from one sample, sequenced in a study of blood T cell repertoires in COVID-19. TCRdb's table, derived via immunoSEQ multiplex PCR, lists solely in-frame clones and lacks some. The sample lists just over 150,000 clones; approximately 82% were seen once. The sequencing sample was made of peripheral blood. The receptors come from a woman older than 75 with acute or convalescent COVID-19.

The rearrangement uses TRBV19 and TRBJ2-1; D is perhaps TRBD1 (6 bases). CDR3 length: 15 amino acids. CDR1 and CDR2 from the germline V gene are LNHDA and SQIVND (reference sequence). V shed 7 bases and J shed 7 bases, with 20 bases lying between them. The CDR3 here is CASTKNVGTKNEQFF. The CDR3 region has the DNA TGTGCCAGTACCAAAAACGTCGGGACAAAGAATGAGCAGTTCTTC.

This clone was observed many times. This chain uses TRBV5-1 with TRBJ1-1, with a possible D match to TRBD1 (5 bases). The V gene lost 1 base and the J gene lost 4 bases, with 11 bases spanning the gap. Per the germline V gene, CDR1 is SGHRS and CDR2 is YFSETQ. The CDR3 totals 14 residues. The DNA of the CDR3 is TGCGCCAGCAGCTTGAAGGGGACTACCACTGAAGCTTTCTTT. This encodes CASSLKGTTTEAFF. Full variable domain (rest looked up from reference TRBV5-1 and TRBJ1-1): KAGVTQTPRYLIKTRGQQVTLSCSPISGHRSVSWYQQTPGQGLQFLFEYFSETQRNKGNFPGRFSGRQFSNSRSEMNVSTLELGDSALYLCASSLKGTTTEAFFGQGTRLTVV.

This clone has only a few counts. The chain employs TRBV19 and TRBJ2-7, with 8 nucleotides matching TRBD1. CDR1 and CDR2 from the germline V gene are LNHDA and SQIVND (reference sequence). This CDR3 has 16 amino acids. The V segment lost 4 bases and the J segment 11 bases; nucleotides outside the gene matches: 19. In DNA, the CDR3 is TGTGCCAGTAGTACTCGGACAGGGATGTGGGAGAGCACCGAGTACTTC. Encoded protein: CASSTRTGMWESTEYF.

This clone showed up just once. The rearrangement joins TRBV7-6 to TRBJ2-7; TRBD2 agrees at 8 bases. This CDR3 comprises 15 residues. The germline CDR1 and CDR2 sequences are SGHVS and FNYEAQ. With 2 bases clipped from V and 5 bases from J, the junction kept 8 bases outside the gene matches. This CDR3 reads CASSLSQRESHEQYF. The DNA of the CDR3 is TGTGCCAGCAGCTTATCCCAGCGGGAGAGTCACGAGCAGTACTTC. Filled out from reference TRBV7-6 and TRBJ2-7, the complete variable domain reads GAGVSQSPRYKVTKRGQDVALRCDPISGHVSLYWYRQALGQGPEFLTYFNYEAQQDKSGLPNDRFSAERPEGSISTLTIQRTEQRDSAMYRCASSLSQRESHEQYFGPGTRLTVT.

This clone was detected once. The chain carries TRBV3-1 (or the pseudogene TRBV3-2) and TRBJ2-7, with TRBD2 matching over 7 bases. V lost 1 base and J lost 2; bases outside the gene matches: 5. CDR1 is LGHDT, CDR2 YNNKEL, per germline (reference sequence). This CDR3 has 15 residues. The CDR3 coding sequence is TGTGCCAGCAGCCAAGGGGGGGGTTCCGCCTACGAGCAGTACTTC. Translation gives CASSQGGGSAYEQYF.

J is TRBJ2-5 and V is TRBV10-3; tentatively, D is TRBD2 (5 bases). Deletions cut 4 bases from V and 5 bases from J, with 11 bases between. The germline gives CDR1 ENHRY, CDR2 SYGVKD. This CDR3 region has 13 residues. The CDR3 nucleotides are TGTGCCATCAGTGCGGCGGGTGGGGAGACCCAGTACTTC. Protein sequence: CAISAAGGETQYF.

The chain carries TRBV19 and TRBJ2-1; TRBD2 matches at 8 bases. V was pared by 3 bases and J by 6 bases, with 7 bases of the junction left unmatched. This CDR3 contains 15 residues. Germline V lookup: CDR1 LNHDA, CDR2 SQIVND (reference sequence). The CDR3 is CASSIPGRGSNEQFF. CDR3 coding DNA: TGTGCCAGTAGTATCCCCGGGAGGGGTAGCAATGAGCAGTTCTTC.

The J gene is TRBJ2-1, the V gene TRBV7-9, with D perhaps matching TRBD2 (6 bases). This CDR3 is 16 amino acids long. Trimming removed 5 bases from V and 0 bases from J, with 14 bases in between. Per germline, CDR1 SEHNR and CDR2 FQNEAQ (reference sequence). The CDR3 DNA reads as TGTGCCAGCAGCACGGGGACTTTGAGCTCCTACAATGAGCAGTTCTTC. This sequence encodes CASSTGTLSSYNEQFF.

V usage is TRBV27 and J usage is TRBJ2-1; 11 bases map to TRBD2. Germline CDR1 reads MNHEY; CDR2 reads SMNVEV (reference sequence). The trim removed 6 bases at V and 10 bases at J, leaving 32 bases unmatched. The CDR3 consists of 22 residues. CDR3 in amino acids: CASSPNPIAGGPEIHSTWEQFF. The CDR3 coding sequence is TGTGCCAGCAGCCCCAACCCCATAGCGGGAGGGCCCGAAATACACTCCACCTGGGAGCAGTTCTTC.

In its sample, this clone was seen a few times. The rearrangement joins TRBV15 to TRBJ1-2; no clear D gene. Germline V gene sequence: CDR1 LNHNV, CDR2 YYDKDF (reference sequence). The V end lost 1 base, the J end lost 0 bases, and 9 bases lay between the germline ends. This CDR3 is built from 15 residues. The CDR3 reads CATSRGGESNYGYTF. CDR3 DNA: TGTGCCACCAGCAGAGGTGGAGAGTCTAACTATGGCTACACCTTC.

As DNA, the CDR3 is TGCGCCAGCAGCCAAGTCGGCTCAGCGGGAGGGACAGATACGCAGTATTTT. Translating it yields CASSQVGSAGGTDTQYF. The chain links TRBV4-3 to TRBJ2-3; 10 nucleotides match TRBD2. Germline CDR1 and CDR2: LGHNA and YSLEER. The V and J ends lost 1 base and 3 bases, in that order; junction bases with no gene match: 7. This CDR3 comprises 17 residues.

The genes are TRBV15 and TRBJ2-3; 11 bases line up with TRBD2. V lost 0 bases, J lost 7 bases, and 9 bases stayed unmatched. The CDR3 contains 17 residues. The germline V gene encodes CDR1 LNHNV and CDR2 YYDKDF (reference sequence). The CDR3 DNA reads TGTGCCACCAGCAGAGAGGGACTAGCGGTCCTCGGGTATACGCAGTATTTT. Protein: CATSREGLAVLGYTQYF.

The V call is TRBV7-9, the J call TRBJ2-1, with a weak D call TRBD2 (5 bases). The CDR3 sequence is 17 residues long. The germline gives CDR1 SEHNR, CDR2 FQNEAQ (reference sequence). V shed 5 bases and J shed 6 bases, with 23 bases lying between them. Here the CDR3 DNA reads TGTGCCAGCAGCCCCCATCGGGGAAGCTTTTACTCCAATGAGCAGTTCTTC. Protein product: CASSPHRGSFYSNEQFF. The complete variable domain, with remaining parts taken from reference TRBV7-9 and TRBJ2-1, reads DTGVSQNPRHKITKRGQNVTFRCDPISEHNRLYWYRQTLGQGPEFLTYFQNEAQLEKSRLLSDRFSAERPKGSFSTLEIQRTEQGDSAMYLCASSPHRGSFYSNEQFFGPGTRLTVL.

A single count supports this clone. This rearrangement joins TRBV10-3 to TRBJ1-1; D might be TRBD1 (5 bases). This CDR3 is 13 amino acids long. Trimming left V 10 bases short and J 4 bases short, with 16 bases between. Germline lookup yields CDR1 ENHRY and CDR2 SYGVKD. CDR3 bases: TGTGCCACCGACGCAGGGCTCGGCACTGAAGCTTTCTTT. This codes for CATDAGLGTEAFF.

The table lists this clone with a few counts. V usage is TRBV5-1 and J usage is TRBJ2-7; no reliable D call. The germline V gene has CDR1 SGHRS and CDR2 YFSETQ. The V end was cut by 0 bases, the J end by 2 bases, with 6 bases between. CDR3 length: 13 amino acids. The CDR3, as DNA: TGCGCCAGCAGCTTGGAGAGAACCTACGAGCAGTACTTC. Residues: CASSLERTYEQYF.

This rearrangement joins TRBV10-3 to TRBJ2-1; 11 nucleotides line up with TRBD2. The J segment lost 6 bases and the V segment lost 6 bases, leaving 10 bases of the junction unmatched. The CDR3 sequence is 16 residues long. Germline V gene data show CDR1 as ENHRY and CDR2 as SYGVKD. In DNA, the CDR3 is TGTGCCATCAGAAGAAACATAGCGGGAGGGATCAATGAGCAGTTCTTC. It encodes CAIRRNIAGGINEQFF.

A few counts support this clone. This chain joins TRBV5-1 and TRBJ2-1; 7 bases line up with TRBD2. The trim removed 3 bases at V and 2 bases at J, leaving 2 bases unmatched. Germline assignment: CDR1 SGHRS and CDR2 YFSETQ. The CDR3 has 14 amino acids. For the CDR3, the DNA is TGCGCCAGCAGCTATGGACTAGCCTACAATGAGCAGTTCTTC. Its translation: CASSYGLAYNEQFF.

The rearrangement links TRBV29-1 to TRBJ1-6; D perhaps matches TRBD1 (6 bases). This CDR3 has 14 residues. Trimming shortened V by 8 bases and J by 6 bases, and 17 bases separated the two germline ends. CDR1 and CDR2 from the germline V gene are SQVTM and ANQGSEA. CDR3 in amino acids: CSLGRGHPNSPLHF. DNA of the CDR3: TGCAGCTTAGGGAGGGGACACCCTAATTCACCCCTCCACTTT.